The TCR beta chain under discussion was sequenced for a study of beta chain features in type 1 diabetes. This clone was detected only a few times. Germline V gene lookup returns CDR1 SGHNT and CDR2 YYREEE (reference sequence). Trimming cost V 0 bases and J 5 bases, with 14 bases left between them. The CDR3 spans 15 residues. The investigators reverse transcribed all of the isolated RNA, so they sequenced expressed TCRB transcripts. The protocol was immunoSEQ multiplex PCR, while the TCRdb copy is restricted to in-frame clones and leaves out a portion. Of about 200,000 clones in the sample, 11% were seen once.

Sequencing was done on a sample of central memory CD4+ T cells from blood. The clonotype comes from a man in his late teens or twenties in good health. This chain joins TRBV5-4 and TRBJ2-5, with unresolved D. This chain's CDR3 is CASSLEAEVGETQYF. CDR3 DNA sequence: TGTGCCAGCAGCTTGGAGGCCGAGGTCGGGGAGACCCAGTACTTC.